This TCR beta chain was observed in a study of cytomegalovirus exposure and HLA in healthy donors. Across the whole study: Early released data comprised around 85 million unique TCRs from HLA-typed donors.

As to this clone: Its antigen remains unknown.

Study-level points and caveats: TCR beta sequences numbering some 17,000 were associated with HLA alleles at 0.05 false discovery rate in a later analysis.

Germline-derived CDR1 and CDR2 are MNHEY and SMNVEV (reference sequence). The length of the CDR3 is 12 residues. V dropped 3 bases and J dropped 9 bases, with 10 bases sitting between them. In the PCR, 60 Vbeta and 13 Jbeta primers were used. Libraries were prepared by immunoSEQ multiplex PCR; TCRdb keeps only in-frame clonotypes and omits some of them. The table lists approximately 220,000 clones, over 80% of them singletons. Donors sampled were nominally healthy, though unrecorded immune exposures were likely. The chain links TRBV27 to TRBJ2-3; weak D call: TRBD2 (6 bases). The sequencing sample was made of PBMCs. The TCR was taken from a boy aged 2 to 10 in good health and CMV-seronegative. Here the CDR3 DNA reads TGTGCCAGCAGTTTGTCAAGCGGGACGCAGTATTTT. It specifies CASSLSSGTQYF.